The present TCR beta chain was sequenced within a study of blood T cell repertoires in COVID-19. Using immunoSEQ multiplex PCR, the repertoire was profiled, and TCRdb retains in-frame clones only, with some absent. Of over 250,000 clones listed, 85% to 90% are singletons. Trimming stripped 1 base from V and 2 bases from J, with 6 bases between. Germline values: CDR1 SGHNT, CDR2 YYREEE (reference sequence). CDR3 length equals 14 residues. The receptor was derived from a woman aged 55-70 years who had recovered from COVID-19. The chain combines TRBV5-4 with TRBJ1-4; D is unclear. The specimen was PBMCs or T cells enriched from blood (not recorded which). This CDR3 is CASSLSRTNEKLFF. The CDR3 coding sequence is TGTGCCAGCAGCTTGTCGCGGACTAATGAAAAACTGTTTTTT.